This T cell receptor beta chain emerged from a study of blood T cell repertoires in COVID-19. Data came from immunoSEQ multiplex PCR; TCRdb stores just in-frame clones and leaves some out. Of 150,000 to 200,000 clones listed, 70% to 90% are singletons. The receptor was derived from a man younger than 35 with acute or convalescent COVID-19. Sequencing input: peripheral blood.

CDR3 residues: CASSPEGTGSRETQYF. In nucleotides, the CDR3 is TGTGCCAGCAGCCCAGAAGGGACAGGGAGTAGAGAGACCCAGTACTTC. V is TRBV7-9 and J is TRBJ2-5, with 9 bases matching TRBD1. CDR1 SEHNR and CDR2 FQNEAQ come from the germline V gene (reference sequence). This CDR3 has 16 residues. V shed 5 bases and J 4 bases; nucleotides not matched to a gene: 11.